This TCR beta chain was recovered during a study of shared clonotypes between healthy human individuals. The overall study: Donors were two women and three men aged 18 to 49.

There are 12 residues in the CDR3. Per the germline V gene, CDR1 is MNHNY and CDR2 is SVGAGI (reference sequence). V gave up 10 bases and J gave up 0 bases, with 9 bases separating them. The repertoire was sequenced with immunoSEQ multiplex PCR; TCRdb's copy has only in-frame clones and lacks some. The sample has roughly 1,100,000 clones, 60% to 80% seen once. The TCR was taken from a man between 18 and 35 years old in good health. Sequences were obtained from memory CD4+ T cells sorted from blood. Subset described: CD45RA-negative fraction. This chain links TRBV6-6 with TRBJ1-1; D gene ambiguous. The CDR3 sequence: CATIQMNTEAFF. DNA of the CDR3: TGTGCCACCATTCAGATGAACACTGAAGCTTTCTTT.